This is a list of T cell receptor beta chains from one sample in a study of OX40 agonist ivuxolimab in advanced cancers. TCRdb keeps only in-frame clones here, not all; method: immunoSEQ multiplex PCR. The data show fewer than 80,000 clones, about 89% seen once. The material sequenced was CD4+ or CD8+ T cells sorted from blood, taken in a trial of the OX40 agonist ivuxolimab. The receptor set was obtained from an adult with an advanced solid tumor such as melanoma, head and neck, liver or kidney cancer. The CDR3 runs from the conserved cysteine through the conserved F or W. The D gene is left open where the match is weak.

v_call	cdr3_length	d_call	j_call	cdr3_nt	cdr3_aa
TRBV6-4	16	TRBD2	TRBJ2-1	TGTGCCAGCAGTGCCTCAACTAGCGGGAATTACAATGAGCAGTTCTTC	CASSASTSGNYNEQFF
TRBV27	16	.	TRBJ2-1	TGTGCCAGCAGTTTGTCCGGCGGCATAGGAGCAAACCAGCAGTTCTTC	CASSLSGGIGANQQFF
TRBV11-2	17	TRBD2	TRBJ2-2	TGTGCCAGCAGCCCGGCCACTAGCGGGAGGGCGGCCGGGGAGCTGTTTTTT	CASSPATSGRAAGELFF
TRBV7-9	14	.	TRBJ2-2	TGTGCCAGCAGCTTATCCACTAGTTCCGGGGAGCTGTTTTTT	CASSLSTSSGELFF
TRBV5-6	17	TRBD2	TRBJ2-2	TGTGCCAGCAGTCCGACGGCGGGAGGAAAGGGCACCGGGGAGCTGTTTTTT	CASSPTAGGKGTGELFF
TRBV7-3	15	TRBD2	TRBJ2-7	TGTGCCAGCAGCTTATGGGGGACTAGCGAGAGAAAAGCTTACTTC	CASSLWGTSERKAYF
TRBV7-3	13	.	TRBJ2-7	TGTGCCAGCAGCCGGCAGGATGGGGACGAGCAGTACTTC	CASSRQDGDEQYF
TRBV4-2	15	TRBD2	TRBJ2-3	TGTGCCAGCAGCCAACCCAGCGGGAGTGCGGATACGCAGTATTTT	CASSQPSGSADTQYF
TRBV28	21	TRBD2	TRBJ2-3	TGTGCCAGCAGTTTATGGCCCTACTCTACTACTAGCGCCTCGGGTGACGATACGCAGTATTTT	CASSLWPYSTTSASGDDTQYF
TRBV6-6	16	TRBD1	TRBJ1-6	TGTGCCAGCAGGCCTTCCGGGACAGGGGGTAATTCACCCCTCCACTTT	CASRPSGTGGNSPLHF
TRBV11-2	18	.	TRBJ1-1	TGTGCCAGCAGCTTAGTCGGTAGACTGGGGCTATTGAGCACTGAAGCTTTCTTT	CASSLVGRLGLLSTEAFF
TRBV10-2	14	TRBD2	TRBJ2-3	TGCGCCAGCAGCTTAGCGGGAGTTACAGATACGCAGTATTTT	CASSLAGVTDTQYF
TRBV19	14	.	TRBJ2-3	TGTGCCAGTAGTATTGGCGGGAACACAGATACGCAGTATTTT	CASSIGGNTDTQYF
TRBV27	14	.	TRBJ2-7	TGTGCCAGCAGCCTGGGACCGCCACACTACGAGCAGTACTTC	CASSLGPPHYEQYF